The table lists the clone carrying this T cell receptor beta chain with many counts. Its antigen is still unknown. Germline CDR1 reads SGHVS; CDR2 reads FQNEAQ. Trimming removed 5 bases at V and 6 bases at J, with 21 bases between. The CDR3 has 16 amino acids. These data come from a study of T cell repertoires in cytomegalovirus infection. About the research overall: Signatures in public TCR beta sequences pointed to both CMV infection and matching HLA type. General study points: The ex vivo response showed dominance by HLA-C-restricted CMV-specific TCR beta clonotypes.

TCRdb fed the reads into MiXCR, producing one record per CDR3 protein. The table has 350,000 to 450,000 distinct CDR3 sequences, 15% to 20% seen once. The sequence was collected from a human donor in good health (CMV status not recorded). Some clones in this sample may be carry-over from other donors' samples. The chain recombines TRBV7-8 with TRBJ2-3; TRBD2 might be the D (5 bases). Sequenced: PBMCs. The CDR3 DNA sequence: TGTGCCAGCAGCACCATCGAGAGGGTAGCTAGCGATACGCAGTATTTT. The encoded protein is CASSTIERVASDTQYF. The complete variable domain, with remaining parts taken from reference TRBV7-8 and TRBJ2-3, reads GAGVSQSPRYKVAKRGQDVALRCDPISGHVSLFWYQQALGQGPEFLTYFQNEAQLDKSGLPSDRFFAERPEGSVSTLKIQRTQQEDSAVYLCASSTIERVASDTQYFGPGTRLTVL.